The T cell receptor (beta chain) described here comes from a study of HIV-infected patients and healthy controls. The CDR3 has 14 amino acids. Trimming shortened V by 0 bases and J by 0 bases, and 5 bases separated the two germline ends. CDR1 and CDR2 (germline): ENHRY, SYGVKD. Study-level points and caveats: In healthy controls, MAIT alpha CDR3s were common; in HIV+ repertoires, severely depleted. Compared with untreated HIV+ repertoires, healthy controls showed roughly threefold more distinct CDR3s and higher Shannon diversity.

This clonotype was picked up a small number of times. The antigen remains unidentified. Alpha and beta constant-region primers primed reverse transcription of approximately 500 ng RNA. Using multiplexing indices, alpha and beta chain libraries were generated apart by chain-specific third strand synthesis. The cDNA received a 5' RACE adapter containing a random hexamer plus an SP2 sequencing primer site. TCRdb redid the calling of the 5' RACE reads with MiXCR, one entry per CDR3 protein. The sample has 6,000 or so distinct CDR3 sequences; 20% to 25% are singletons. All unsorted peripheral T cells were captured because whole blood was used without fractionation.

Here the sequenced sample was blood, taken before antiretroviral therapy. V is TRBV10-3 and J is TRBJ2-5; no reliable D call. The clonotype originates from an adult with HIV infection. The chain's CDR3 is CAISESGYQETQYF. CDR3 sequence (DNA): TGTGCCATCAGTGAGTCGGGGTACCAAGAGACCCAGTACTTC.